This T cell receptor beta chain appears in the sequencing data of a study of regulatory and conventional T cells in RAG deficiency. Study outcomes and limitations: Omenn syndrome and CID/AS patients had approximately 100-fold fewer unique Treg TCR beta sequences, versus about 10-fold elsewhere. Patient subsets had shorter CDR3s; Omenn Treg-Tconv overlap exceeded 80%. These Omenn syndrome Treg sorts may hold peripherally activated cells instead.

In regard to this clone: Its antigen remains unidentified.

Genomic DNA came from blood conventional CD4+ T cells gated CD25-low CD127-high. Clones were read by immunoSEQ multiplex PCR, and TCRdb kept only the in-frame ones, dropping some. The data contain 20,000 to 25,000 clones, nearly 96% of them singletons. From germline, CDR1 is SGHRS and CDR2 YFSETQ. V was clipped by 0 bases and J by 6 bases; unmatched bases: 15. The CDR3 spans 18 residues. These same records also appear under a second study, on regulatory T cells. From that second work: The primer mix had 52 TRBV and 13 TRBJ primers. In patients, unique TRB V-J pairs were restricted and V/J usage skewed, especially in Tregs.

The rearrangement uses TRBV5-1 and TRBJ1-2; 9 nucleotides line up with TRBD1. The specimen was CD25- CD4+ T cells sorted from blood. The source of this sequence is a human donor in good health. CDR3 protein: CASSLGQPTGGYRDGYTF. The CDR3 bases are TGCGCCAGCAGCTTGGGCCAGCCAACAGGGGGCTACAGAGATGGCTACACCTTC.